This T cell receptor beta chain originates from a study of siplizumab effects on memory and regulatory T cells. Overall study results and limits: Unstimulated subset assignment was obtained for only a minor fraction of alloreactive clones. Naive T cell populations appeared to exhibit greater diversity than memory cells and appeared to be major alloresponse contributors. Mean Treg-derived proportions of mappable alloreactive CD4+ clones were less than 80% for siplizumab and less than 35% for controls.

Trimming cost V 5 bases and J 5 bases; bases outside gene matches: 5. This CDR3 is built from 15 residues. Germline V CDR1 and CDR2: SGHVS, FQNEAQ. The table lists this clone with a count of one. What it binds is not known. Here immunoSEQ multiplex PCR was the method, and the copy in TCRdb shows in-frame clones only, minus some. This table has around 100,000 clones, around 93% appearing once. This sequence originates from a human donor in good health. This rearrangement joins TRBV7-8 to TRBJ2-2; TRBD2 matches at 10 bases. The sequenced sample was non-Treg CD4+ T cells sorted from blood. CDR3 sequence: CASSPSGGNTGELFF. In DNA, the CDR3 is TGTGCCAGCAGCCCTAGCGGGGGCAATACCGGGGAGCTGTTTTTT.